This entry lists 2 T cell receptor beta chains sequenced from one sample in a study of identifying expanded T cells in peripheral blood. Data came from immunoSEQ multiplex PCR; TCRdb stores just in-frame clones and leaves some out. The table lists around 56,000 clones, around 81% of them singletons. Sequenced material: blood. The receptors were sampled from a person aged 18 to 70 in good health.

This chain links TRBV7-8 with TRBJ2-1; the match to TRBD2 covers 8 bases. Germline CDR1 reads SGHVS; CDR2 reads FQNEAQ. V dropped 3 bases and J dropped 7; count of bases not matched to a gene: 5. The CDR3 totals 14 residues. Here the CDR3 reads CASSFGLASNEQFF. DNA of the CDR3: TGTGCCAGCAGCTTTGGACTAGCAAGTAATGAGCAGTTCTTC.

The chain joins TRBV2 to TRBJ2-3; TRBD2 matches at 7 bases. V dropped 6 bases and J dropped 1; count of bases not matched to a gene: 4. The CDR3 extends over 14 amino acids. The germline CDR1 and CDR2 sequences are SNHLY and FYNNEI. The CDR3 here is CASSGGRGTDTQYF. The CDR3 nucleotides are TGTGCCAGCAGCGGTGGGAGGGGCACAGATACGCAGTATTTT.